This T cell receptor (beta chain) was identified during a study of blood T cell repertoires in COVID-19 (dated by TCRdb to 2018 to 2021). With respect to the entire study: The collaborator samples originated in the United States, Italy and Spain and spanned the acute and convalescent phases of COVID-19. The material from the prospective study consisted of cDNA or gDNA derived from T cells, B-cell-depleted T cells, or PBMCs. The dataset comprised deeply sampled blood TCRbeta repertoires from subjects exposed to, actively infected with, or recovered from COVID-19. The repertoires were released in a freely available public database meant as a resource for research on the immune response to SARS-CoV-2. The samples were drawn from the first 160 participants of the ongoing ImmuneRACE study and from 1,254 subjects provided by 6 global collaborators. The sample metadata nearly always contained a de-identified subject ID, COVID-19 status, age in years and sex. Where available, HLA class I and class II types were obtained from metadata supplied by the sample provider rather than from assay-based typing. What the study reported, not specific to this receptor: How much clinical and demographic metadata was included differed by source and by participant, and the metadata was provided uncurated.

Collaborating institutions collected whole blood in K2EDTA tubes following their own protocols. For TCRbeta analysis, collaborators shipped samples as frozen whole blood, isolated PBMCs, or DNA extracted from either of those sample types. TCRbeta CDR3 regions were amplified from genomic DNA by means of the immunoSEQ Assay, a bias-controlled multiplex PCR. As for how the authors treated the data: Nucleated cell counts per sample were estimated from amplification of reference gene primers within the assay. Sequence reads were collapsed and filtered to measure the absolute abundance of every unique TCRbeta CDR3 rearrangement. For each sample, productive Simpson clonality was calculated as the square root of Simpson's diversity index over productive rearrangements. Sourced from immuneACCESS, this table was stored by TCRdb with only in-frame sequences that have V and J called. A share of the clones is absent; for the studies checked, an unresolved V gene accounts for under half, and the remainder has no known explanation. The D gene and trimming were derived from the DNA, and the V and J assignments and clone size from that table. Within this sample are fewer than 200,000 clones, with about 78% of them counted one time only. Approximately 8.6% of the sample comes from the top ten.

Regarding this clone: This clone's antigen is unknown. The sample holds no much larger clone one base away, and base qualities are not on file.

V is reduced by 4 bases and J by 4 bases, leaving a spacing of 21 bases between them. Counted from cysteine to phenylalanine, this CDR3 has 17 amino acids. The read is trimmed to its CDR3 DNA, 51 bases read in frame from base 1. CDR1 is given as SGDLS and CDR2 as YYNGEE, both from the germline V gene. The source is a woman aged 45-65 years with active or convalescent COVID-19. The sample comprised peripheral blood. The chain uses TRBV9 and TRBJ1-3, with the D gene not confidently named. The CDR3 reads CASSPSPWEGLGNTIYF. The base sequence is TGTGCCAGCAGCCCCTCTCCGTGGGAGGGTTTAGGAAACACCATATATTTT.